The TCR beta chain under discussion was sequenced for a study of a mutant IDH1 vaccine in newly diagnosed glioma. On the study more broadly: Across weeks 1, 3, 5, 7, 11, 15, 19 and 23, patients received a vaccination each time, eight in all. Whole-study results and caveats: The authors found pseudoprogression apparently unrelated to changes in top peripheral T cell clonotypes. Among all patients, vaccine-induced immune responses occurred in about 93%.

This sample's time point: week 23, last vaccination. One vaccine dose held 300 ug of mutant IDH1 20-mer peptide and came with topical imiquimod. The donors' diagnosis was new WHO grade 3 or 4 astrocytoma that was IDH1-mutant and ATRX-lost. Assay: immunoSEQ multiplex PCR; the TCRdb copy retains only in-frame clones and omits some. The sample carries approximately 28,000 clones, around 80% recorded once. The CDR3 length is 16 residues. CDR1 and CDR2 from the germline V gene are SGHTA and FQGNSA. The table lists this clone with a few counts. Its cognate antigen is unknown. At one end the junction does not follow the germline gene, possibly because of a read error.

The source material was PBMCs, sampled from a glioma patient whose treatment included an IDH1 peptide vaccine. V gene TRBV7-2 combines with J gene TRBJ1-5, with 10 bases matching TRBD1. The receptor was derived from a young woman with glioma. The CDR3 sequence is CASSLAGTGVGQPQHF. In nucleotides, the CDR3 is TGTGCCAGCAGCCTAGCCGGGACAGGGGTAGGGCAGCCCCAGCATTTT. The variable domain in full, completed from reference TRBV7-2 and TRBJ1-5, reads GAGVSQSPSNKVTEKGKDVELRCDPISGHTALYWYRQSLGQGLEFLIYFQGNSAPDKSGLPSDRFSAERTGGSVSTLTIQRTQQEDSAVYLCASSLAGTGVGQPQHFGDGTRLSIL.